These T cell receptor beta chains were read from a single sample in a study of early T cells in non-severe SARS-CoV-2 infection. TCRdb analysed the 5' RACE reads with MiXCR anew, one entry per CDR3 protein. The sample has 66,000 or so distinct CDR3 sequences, roughly 13% seen once. The sequencing sample was made of whole blood. These receptor sequences come from an adult who was a healthcare worker with PCR-confirmed SARS-CoV-2 infection or an uninfected control (not recorded which). The CDR3 runs from the conserved cysteine through the conserved F or W. A D gene is named only where the DNA matches it firmly. Clone size appears in some rows only: once, few, many, or a class for an expanded clone.

J: TRBJ1-1
size: few
D: NA
V: TRBV12-3/TRBV12-4
CDR3: CASSLSGSYTEAFF
DNA: TGTGCCAGCAGTTTGTCAGGGTCCTACACTGAAGCTTTCTTT

J: TRBJ2-2
size: NA
D: NA
V: TRBV20-1
CDR3: CSARDYSKGLAAGELFF
DNA: TGCAGTGCTAGAGATTACAGTAAGGGTCTAGCAGCCGGGGAGCTGTTTTTT

J: TRBJ2-7
size: many
D: TRBD1
V: TRBV4-2
CDR3: CASSQDSYNLGGRYEQYF
DNA: TGTGCCAGCAGCCAAGATTCGTATAATTTAGGGGGCAGGTACGAGCAGTACTTC

J: TRBJ2-5
size: NA
D: TRBD1
V: TRBV10-3
CDR3: CATRTDRGTKTQYF
DNA: TGTGCCACGCGGACCGACAGGGGAACGAAGACCCAGTACTTC

J: TRBJ2-7
size: many
D: TRBD2
V: TRBV5-4
CDR3: CASSLVGSGSYEQYF
DNA: TGTGCCAGCAGCTTGGTCGGTAGCGGGAGCTACGAGCAGTACTTC

J: TRBJ2-7
size: many
D: NA
V: TRBV25-1
CDR3: CASRGGGYYEQYF
DNA: TGTGCCAGCAGAGGGGGAGGGTACTACGAGCAGTACTTC

J: TRBJ2-2
size: NA
D: NA
V: TRBV5-1
CDR3: CASSFQGRELFF
DNA: TGCGCCAGCAGTTTCCAGGGCCGGGAGCTGTTTTTT

J: TRBJ2-1
size: NA
D: NA
V: TRBV20-1
CDR3: CSAARDSDNEQFF
DNA: TGCAGTGCTGCCAGGGACTCTGACAATGAGCAGTTCTTC

J: TRBJ1-4
size: few
D: TRBD1
V: TRBV29-1
CDR3: CSVTGTGGGEKLFF
DNA: TGCAGCGTCACGGGGACAGGGGGCGGCGAAAAACTGTTTTTT

J: TRBJ2-7
size: few
D: NA
V: TRBV5-1
CDR3: CASSFEVFSGEQYF
DNA: TGCGCCAGCAGCTTTGAGGTGTTTTCGGGGGAGCAGTACTTC

J: TRBJ2-3
size: few
D: NA
V: TRBV28
CDR3: CASSLFGQGLADTQYF
DNA: TGTGCCAGCAGTTTATTTGGGCAGGGGTTGGCAGATACGCAGTATTTT

J: TRBJ1-2
size: NA
D: NA
V: TRBV2
CDR3: CASTTDHYGYTF
DNA: TGTGCCAGCACTACCGACCACTATGGCTACACCTTC

J: TRBJ2-5
size: few
D: NA
V: TRBV7-2
CDR3: CASSLQLAETQYF
DNA: TGTGCCAGCAGCTTACAGCTAGCGGAGACCCAGTACTTC

J: TRBJ1-1
size: few
D: NA
V: TRBV12-5
CDR3: CASARAIGTEAFF
DNA: TGTGCTAGTGCCCGGGCCATAGGCACTGAAGCTTTCTTT

J: TRBJ2-6
size: NA
D: NA
V: TRBV2
CDR3: CASSALLSGANVLTF
DNA: TGTGCCAGCAGCGCGCTTCTCTCTGGGGCCAACGTCCTGACTTTC

J: TRBJ2-3
size: NA
D: NA
V: TRBV7-9
CDR3: CASSSPASEPTDTQYF
DNA: TGTGCCAGCAGCTCGCCAGCTAGCGAGCCCACAGATACGCAGTATTTT

J: TRBJ1-6
size: NA
D: TRBD1
V: TRBV6-5
CDR3: CASSFPDRGSPLHF
DNA: TGTGCCAGCAGTTTCCCCGACAGGGGATCACCCCTCCACTTT

J: TRBJ2-1
size: NA
D: TRBD1
V: TRBV12-3/TRBV12-4
CDR3: CASSEDRVPYNEQFF
DNA: TGTGCCAGCAGCGAGGACAGGGTACCCTACAATGAGCAGTTCTTC

J: TRBJ2-7
size: NA
D: NA
V: TRBV6-2/TRBV6-3
CDR3: CASSPGGGGLSYEQYF
DNA: TGTGCCAGCAGTCCCGGCGGGGGCGGACTCTCCTACGAGCAGTACTTC

J: TRBJ1-1
size: few
D: NA
V: TRBV5-4
CDR3: CASSPAGTVEAFF
DNA: TGTGCCAGCAGCCCCGCCGGGACGGTCGAAGCTTTCTTT

J: TRBJ1-1
size: NA
D: NA
V: TRBV7-3
CDR3: CASSPGAANTEAFF
DNA: TGTGCCAGCAGCCCAGGGGCGGCGAACACTGAAGCTTTCTTT

J: TRBJ1-1
size: NA
D: NA
V: TRBV6-5
CDR3: CASSYSLNTEAFF
DNA: TGTGCCAGCAGTTATAGCTTGAACACTGAAGCTTTCTTT

J: TRBJ2-2
size: NA
D: NA
V: TRBV7-3
CDR3: CASSEKRTGELFF
DNA: TGTGCCAGCAGCGAAAAACGCACCGGGGAGCTGTTTTTT

J: TRBJ1-6
size: NA
D: NA
V: TRBV5-1
CDR3: CASSLKGPINSPLHF
DNA: TGCGCCAGCAGCTTGAAAGGCCCTATTAATTCACCCCTCCACTTT

J: TRBJ2-7
size: NA
D: NA
V: TRBV29-1
CDR3: CSARDGPYEQYF
DNA: TGCAGCGCCCGGGACGGGCCCTACGAGCAGTACTTC

J: TRBJ2-1
size: NA
D: NA
V: TRBV7-8
CDR3: CASSFLVGNYNEQFF
DNA: TGTGCCAGCAGCTTTTTAGTTGGGAACTACAATGAGCAGTTCTTC

J: TRBJ2-1
size: few
D: NA
V: TRBV7-8
CDR3: CASGVRGSSYNEQFF
DNA: TGTGCCAGCGGCGTCCGGGGGAGCTCCTACAATGAGCAGTTCTTC

J: TRBJ1-5
size: many
D: NA
V: TRBV27
CDR3: CASRDLIGNQPQHF
DNA: TGTGCCAGCCGGGACCTCATCGGCAATCAGCCCCAGCATTTT

J: TRBJ1-3
size: many
D: NA
V: TRBV9
CDR3: CASSVGGSNTIYF
DNA: TGTGCCAGCAGCGTAGGAGGTTCCAACACCATATATTTT